A selection of T cell receptor beta chains follows, all from one sample in a study of PD-1 blockade in classical Hodgkin lymphoma. The assay was immunoSEQ multiplex PCR, and TCRdb's table has in-frame clones only and misses some. The top ten clones hold more than 5% of a sample with more than 55,000 clones, 88% of them seen once. This specimen was peripheral blood mononuclear cells (PBMCs), taken before the second cycle of nivolumab. These TCRs come from a human donor with classical Hodgkin lymphoma. Each CDR3 is given without its conserved first and last residue. Some rows have no size entry. The others give once, few or many, or a class for an expanded clone.

>TRBJ2-1|NA|TRBV23-1
ASSQSDRGLYNEQF
>TRBJ2-3|NA|TRBV7-9
ASSLTSGTQY
>TRBJ1-1|NA|TRBV27
ASSLLRENTEAF
>TRBJ2-7|NA|TRBV5-4
ASSFVGVEDYEQY
>TRBJ1-2|NA|TRBV6-5
ASRNPQKPNYGYT
>TRBJ1-2|NA|TRBV30
ACLSPVEGSYGYT
>TRBJ2-7|few|TRBV7-9
ASSLDGNGEQY
>TRBJ2-3|NA|TRBV5-1
ASSLLGIDTQY
>TRBJ2-1|NA|TRBV29-1
SVAPTGTGVYNEQF
>TRBJ2-3|NA|TRBV11-3
ASSFETTDTQY
>TRBJ2-2|NA|TRBV5-1
ASSFLENTGELF
>TRBJ2-3|NA|TRBV5-1
ASSLTGTASTDTQY
>TRBJ1-1|NA|TRBV5-1
ASSLSVDTEAF
>TRBJ1-2|once|TRBV6-5
ASTTPDRLYGYT
>TRBJ1-1|once|TRBV6-5
ASSFGQLKGTEAF